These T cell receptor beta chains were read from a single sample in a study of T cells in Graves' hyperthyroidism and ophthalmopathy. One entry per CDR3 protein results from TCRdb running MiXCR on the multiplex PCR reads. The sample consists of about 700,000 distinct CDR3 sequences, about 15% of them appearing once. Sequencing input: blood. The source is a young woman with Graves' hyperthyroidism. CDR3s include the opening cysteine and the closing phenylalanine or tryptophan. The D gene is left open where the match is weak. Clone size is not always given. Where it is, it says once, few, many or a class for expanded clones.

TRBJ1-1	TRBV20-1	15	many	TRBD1	TGCAGTGCCACCTCCGGGACAGGGGGCAACACTGAAGCTTTCTTT	CSATSGTGGNTEAFF
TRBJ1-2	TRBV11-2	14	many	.	TGTGCCAGCAGCTTAGAAGCGGGTGTCGATGGCTACACCTTC	CASSLEAGVDGYTF
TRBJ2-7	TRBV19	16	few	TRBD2	TGTGCCAGTAGTATAGATCTATTAGCGGGAGTACACGAGCAGTACTTC	CASSIDLLAGVHEQYF
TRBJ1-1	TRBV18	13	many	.	TGTGCCAGCTCGGACAGATCGAACACTGAAGCTTTCTTT	CASSDRSNTEAFF
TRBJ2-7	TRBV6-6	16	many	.	TGTGCCAGCAGTTACAGTACCGGAGGGGGTCTTTACGAGCAGTACTTC	CASSYSTGGGLYEQYF
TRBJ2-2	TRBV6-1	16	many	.	TGTGCCAGCAGTGGTACACGCCCGAACACCGCCGGGGAGCTGTTTTTT	CASSGTRPNTAGELFF
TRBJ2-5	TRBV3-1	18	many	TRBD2	TGTGCCAGCAGCCAAGACGTTTTAGCGGGAGTGCACGTAGAGACCCAGTACTTC	CASSQDVLAGVHVETQYF
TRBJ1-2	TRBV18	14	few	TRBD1	TGTGCCAGCTCACCCGGACAGGGGGCGGATGGCTACACCTTC	CASSPGQGADGYTF
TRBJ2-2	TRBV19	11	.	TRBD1	TGTGCCAGTAGAAACAGGGGGAGGCTGTTTTTT	CASRNRGRLFF
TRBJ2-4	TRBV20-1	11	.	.	TGCAGTGGAGAAGGTGGGAACATTCAGTACTTC	CSGEGGNIQYF
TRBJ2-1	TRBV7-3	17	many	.	TGTGCCAGCAGCCTCAGCGGGCGCCGCCGCTCCTACAATGAGCAGTTCTTC	CASSLSGRRRSYNEQFF
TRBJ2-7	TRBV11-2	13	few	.	TGTGCCAGCAGCCAAACTGGGGCGAGAGAGCAGTACTTC	CASSQTGAREQYF
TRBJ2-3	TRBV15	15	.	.	TGTGCCACCAGCAAGGGGAAGCGGCTCACAGATACGCAGTATTTT	CATSKGKRLTDTQYF
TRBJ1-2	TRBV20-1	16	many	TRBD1	TGCAGTGCTAGAGAGGCAGGGGGCGGCAGGAACTATGGCTACACCTTC	CSAREAGGGRNYGYTF
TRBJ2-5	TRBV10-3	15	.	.	TGTGCCATCAGTGAGTCGAAGACGGTCCAAGAGACCCAGTACTTC	CAISESKTVQETQYF
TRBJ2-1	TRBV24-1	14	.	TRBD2	TGTGCCACCAGTGACAGCGGGAGGGGAGGTGAGCAGTTCTTC	CATSDSGRGGEQFF
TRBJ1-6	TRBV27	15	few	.	TGTGCCAGCAGTTTATCGTGGACAGAGAATTCACCCCTCCACTTT	CASSLSWTENSPLHF
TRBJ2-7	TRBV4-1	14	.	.	TGCGCCAGCAGCTCCCGGGACAAATCCTACGAGCAGTACTTC	CASSSRDKSYEQYF
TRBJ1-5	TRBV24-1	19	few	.	TGTGCCACCAGTGAGAGCCGGGACCAGAGGCCCCTTAGCAATCAGCCCCAGCATTTT	CATSESRDQRPLSNQPQHF
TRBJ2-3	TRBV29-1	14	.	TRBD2	TGCAGCGTTAGCGGGAGGGCCAAGGCAGATACGCAGTATTTT	CSVSGRAKADTQYF
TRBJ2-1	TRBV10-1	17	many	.	TGCGCCAGCAGTGAGGCCTTTACGATCCGGTCCTACAATGAGCAGTTCTTC	CASSEAFTIRSYNEQFF
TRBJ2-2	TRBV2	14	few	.	TGTGCCAGCGGAGGAGGAGGCAGCACCGGGGAGCTGTTTTTT	CASGGGGSTGELFF
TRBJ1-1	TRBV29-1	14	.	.	TGCAGCGTTGGGTGGGGGGCCCCAAACACTGAAGCTTTCTTT	CSVGWGAPNTEAFF
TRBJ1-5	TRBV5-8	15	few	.	TGTGCCAGCAGCTACGGACTCAATAGCAATCAGCCCCAGCATTTT	CASSYGLNSNQPQHF
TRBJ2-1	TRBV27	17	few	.	TGTGCCAGCAGTTTAGGGGCTTGGGGTAGCTCCTACGATGAGCAGTTCTTC	CASSLGAWGSSYDEQFF
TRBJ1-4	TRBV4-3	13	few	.	TGCGCCAGCAGCCGGAATGAGCGGGAAAAACTGTTTTTT	CASSRNEREKLFF
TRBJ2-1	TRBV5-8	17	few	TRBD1	TGTGCCAGCAGCGGAGGGACAGGGTTGTATAGCCACAATGAGCAGTTCTTC	CASSGGTGLYSHNEQFF
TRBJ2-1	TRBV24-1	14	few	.	TGTGCCACCAGTGGGGCTCCCTCCTACAATGAGCAGTTCTTC	CATSGAPSYNEQFF
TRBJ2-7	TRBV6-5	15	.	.	TGTGCCAGCAGTTACGCGCCAGTGGCTTACTACGAGCAGTACTTC	CASSYAPVAYYEQYF
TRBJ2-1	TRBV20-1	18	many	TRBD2	TGCAGTGCTGAGAAGGATGGGACTAGCGGGAGTTACGGTGGTGAGCAGTTCTTC	CSAEKDGTSGSYGGEQFF
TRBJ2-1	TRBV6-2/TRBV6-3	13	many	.	TGTGCCAGCAGTTACTTTCAATACAATGAGCAGTTCTTC	CASSYFQYNEQFF
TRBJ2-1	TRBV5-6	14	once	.	TGTGCCAGCAGCTTGGCGGGGGACCGGAATGAGCAGTTCTTC	CASSLAGDRNEQFF
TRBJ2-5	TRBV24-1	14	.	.	TGTGCCACCAGTGACGATGGTGCCCCGGCGACCCAGTACTTC	CATSDDGAPATQYF
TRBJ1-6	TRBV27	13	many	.	TGTGCCAGCAGTTTACGAGGGGATTCACCCCTCCACTTT	CASSLRGDSPLHF
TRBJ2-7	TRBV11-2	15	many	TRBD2	TGTGCCAGCAGCCTAGATAGCGGGAGGACCTACGAGCAGTACTTC	CASSLDSGRTYEQYF
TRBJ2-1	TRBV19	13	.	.	TGTGCCAGTAGTATTTTGATCTACAATGAGCAGTTCTTC	CASSILIYNEQFF
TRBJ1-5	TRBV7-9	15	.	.	TGTGCCAGCAGCGGGCGGGACGCAGGGGTTCAGCCCCAGCATTTT	CASSGRDAGVQPQHF
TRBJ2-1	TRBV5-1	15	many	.	TGCGCCAGCAGCTTGGCAGGGGGGGGAAGCAATGAGCAGTTCTTC	CASSLAGGGSNEQFF
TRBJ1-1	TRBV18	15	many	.	TGTGCCAGCCCACCTTGGCCGACTTATGGGACTGAAGCTTTCTTT	CASPPWPTYGTEAFF
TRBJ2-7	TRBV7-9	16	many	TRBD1	TGTGCCAGCAGCCCCTCCCCTGGGACAGGGGGCTACGAGCAGTACTTC	CASSPSPGTGGYEQYF
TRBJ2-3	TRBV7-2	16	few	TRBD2	TGTGCCAGCAGCTTGAAACAAGCGGGAGACGCAGATACGCAGTATTTT	CASSLKQAGDADTQYF
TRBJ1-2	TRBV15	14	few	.	TGTGCCACCAGCAGACTGGCGGACCGGCGTGGCTACACCTTC	CATSRLADRRGYTF
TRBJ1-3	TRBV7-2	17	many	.	TGTGCCAGCAGCACAGGACAATGGGGAGGCTCTGGAAACACCATATATTTT	CASSTGQWGGSGNTIYF
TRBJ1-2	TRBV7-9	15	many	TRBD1	TGTGCCAGCAGCGCTAGACAGGGGATTAACTATGGCTACACCTTC	CASSARQGINYGYTF
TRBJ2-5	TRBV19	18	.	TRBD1	TGTGCCAGTAAGGGACCTATCCCTCAGGACAGGGTACAAGAGACCCAGTACTTC	CASKGPIPQDRVQETQYF
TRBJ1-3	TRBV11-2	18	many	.	TGTGCCAGCAGCTTAGACGATCTCACGGGGGCGCAAAGAAACACCATATATTTT	CASSLDDLTGAQRNTIYF
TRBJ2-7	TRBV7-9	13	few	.	TGTGCGGGCGGTGCGGGGGCTTCCTACGAGCAGTACTTC	CAGGAGASYEQYF
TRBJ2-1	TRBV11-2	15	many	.	TGTGCCAGCAGCAACGGACGGAGCTCCTACAATGAGCAGTTCTTC	CASSNGRSSYNEQFF
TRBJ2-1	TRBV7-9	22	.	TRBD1	TGTGCCAGCAGCTTGTTGGGACAGGGGTCCCCCAGGAGAAAGTCTTCCTACAATGAGCAGTTCTTC	CASSLLGQGSPRRKSSYNEQFF
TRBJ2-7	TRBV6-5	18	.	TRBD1	TGTGCCAGCAGTTACAAAGATCTCGACAGGGCGGAATCCTACGAGCAGTACTTC	CASSYKDLDRAESYEQYF
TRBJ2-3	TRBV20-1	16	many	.	TGCAGTGCTAGTAACCCCCTCAGGGGCAACACAGATACGCAGTATTTT	CSASNPLRGNTDTQYF
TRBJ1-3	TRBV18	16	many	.	TGTGCCAGCTCACCACCGCGGAAGGGGGCTGGAAACACCATATATTTT	CASSPPRKGAGNTIYF
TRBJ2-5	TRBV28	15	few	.	TGTGCCAGCTCTCCCGTTGGGGGCAAGGGGGAGACCCAGTACTTC	CASSPVGGKGETQYF
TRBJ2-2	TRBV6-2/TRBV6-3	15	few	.	TGTGCCAGCAGTTACCGGCGGAAGAACACCGGGGAGCTGTTTTTT	CASSYRRKNTGELFF